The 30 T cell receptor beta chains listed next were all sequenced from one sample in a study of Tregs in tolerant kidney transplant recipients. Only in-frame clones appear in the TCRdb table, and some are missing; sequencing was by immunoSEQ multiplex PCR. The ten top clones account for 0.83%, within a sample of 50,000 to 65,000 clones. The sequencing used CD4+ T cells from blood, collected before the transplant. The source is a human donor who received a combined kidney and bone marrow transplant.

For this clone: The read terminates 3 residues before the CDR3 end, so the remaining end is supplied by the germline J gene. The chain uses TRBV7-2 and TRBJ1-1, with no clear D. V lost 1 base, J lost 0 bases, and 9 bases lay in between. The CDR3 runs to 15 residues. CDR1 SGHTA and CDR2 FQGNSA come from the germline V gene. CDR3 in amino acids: CASSLGRGMNTEAFF. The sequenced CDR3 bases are TGTGCCAGCAGCTTAGGTCGGGGAATGAACACTGAA.

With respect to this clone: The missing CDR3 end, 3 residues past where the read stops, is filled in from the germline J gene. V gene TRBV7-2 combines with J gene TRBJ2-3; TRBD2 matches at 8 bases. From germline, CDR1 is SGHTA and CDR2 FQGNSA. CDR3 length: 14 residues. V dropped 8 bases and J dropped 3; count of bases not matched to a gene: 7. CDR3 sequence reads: CASRRAGGTDTQYF. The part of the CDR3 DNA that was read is TGTGCCAGCCGCCGGGCGGGGGGAACAGATACG.

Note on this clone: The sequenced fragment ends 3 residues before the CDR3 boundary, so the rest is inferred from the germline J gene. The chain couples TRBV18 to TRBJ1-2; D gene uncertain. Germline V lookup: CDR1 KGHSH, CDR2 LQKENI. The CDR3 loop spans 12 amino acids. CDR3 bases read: TGTGCCAGCTCACCGGGCCGATACGAC. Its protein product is CASSPGRYD. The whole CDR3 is CASSPGRYDYTF.

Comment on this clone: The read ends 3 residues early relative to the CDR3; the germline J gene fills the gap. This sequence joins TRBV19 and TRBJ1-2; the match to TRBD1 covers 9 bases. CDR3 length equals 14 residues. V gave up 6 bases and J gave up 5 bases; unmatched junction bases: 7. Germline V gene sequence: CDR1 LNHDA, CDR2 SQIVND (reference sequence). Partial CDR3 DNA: TGTGCCAGTAGGATACAGGGGGCGAAGTATGGC. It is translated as CASRIQGAKYG. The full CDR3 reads CASRIQGAKYGYTF.

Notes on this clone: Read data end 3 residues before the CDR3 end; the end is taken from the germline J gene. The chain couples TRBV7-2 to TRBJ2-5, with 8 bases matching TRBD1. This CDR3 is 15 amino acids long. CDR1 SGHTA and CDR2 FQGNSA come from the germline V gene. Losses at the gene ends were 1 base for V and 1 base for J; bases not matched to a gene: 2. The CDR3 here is CASSLVGTGQETQYF. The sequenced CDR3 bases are TGTGCCAGCAGCTTAGTCGGGACAGGCCAAGAGACC.

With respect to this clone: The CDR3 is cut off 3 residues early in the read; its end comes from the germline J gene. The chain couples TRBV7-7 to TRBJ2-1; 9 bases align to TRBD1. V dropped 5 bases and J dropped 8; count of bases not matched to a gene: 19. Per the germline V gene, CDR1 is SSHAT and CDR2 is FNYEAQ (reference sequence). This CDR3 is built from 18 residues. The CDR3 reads CASSPAPPRDRVVDEQFF. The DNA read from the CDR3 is TGTGCCAGCAGCCCCGCCCCCCCCCGGGACAGGGTAGTCGATGAG.

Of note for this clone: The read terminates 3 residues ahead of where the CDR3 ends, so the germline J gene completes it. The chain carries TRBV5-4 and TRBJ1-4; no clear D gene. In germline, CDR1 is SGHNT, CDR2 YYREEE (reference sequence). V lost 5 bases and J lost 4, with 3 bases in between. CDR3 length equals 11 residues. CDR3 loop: CASSLNEKLFF. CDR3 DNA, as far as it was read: TGTGCCAGCAGTCTTAATGAAAAA.

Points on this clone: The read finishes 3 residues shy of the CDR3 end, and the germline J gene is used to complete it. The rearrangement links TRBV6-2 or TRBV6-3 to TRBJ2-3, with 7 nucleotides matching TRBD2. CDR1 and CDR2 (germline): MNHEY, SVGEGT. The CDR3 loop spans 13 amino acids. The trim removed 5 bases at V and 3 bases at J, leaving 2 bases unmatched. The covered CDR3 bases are TGTGCCAGCAGTAATAGCGGGACAGATACG. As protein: CASSNSGTDT. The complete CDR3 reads CASSNSGTDTQYF.

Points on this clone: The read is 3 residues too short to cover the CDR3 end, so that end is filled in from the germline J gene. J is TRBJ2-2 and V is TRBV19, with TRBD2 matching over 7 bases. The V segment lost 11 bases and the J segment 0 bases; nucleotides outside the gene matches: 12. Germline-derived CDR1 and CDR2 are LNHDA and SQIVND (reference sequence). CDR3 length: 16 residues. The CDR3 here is CAGGRGGSPNTGELFF. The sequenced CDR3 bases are TGTGCCGGAGGACGCGGCGGGAGCCCGAACACCGGGGAG.

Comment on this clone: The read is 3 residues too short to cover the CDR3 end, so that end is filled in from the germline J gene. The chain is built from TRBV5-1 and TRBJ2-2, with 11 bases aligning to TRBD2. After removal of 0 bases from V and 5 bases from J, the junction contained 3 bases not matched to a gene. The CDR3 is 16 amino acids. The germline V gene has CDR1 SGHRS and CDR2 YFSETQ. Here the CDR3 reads CASSLGLAGSTGELFF. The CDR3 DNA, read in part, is TGCGCCAGCAGCTTGGGACTAGCGGGGTCGACCGGGGAG. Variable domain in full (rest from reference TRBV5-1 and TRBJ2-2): KAGVTQTPRYLIKTRGQQVTLSCSPISGHRSVSWYQQTPGQGLQFLFEYFSETQRNKGNFPGRFSGRQFSNSRSEMNVSTLELGDSALYLCASSLGLAGSTGELFFGEGSRLTVL.

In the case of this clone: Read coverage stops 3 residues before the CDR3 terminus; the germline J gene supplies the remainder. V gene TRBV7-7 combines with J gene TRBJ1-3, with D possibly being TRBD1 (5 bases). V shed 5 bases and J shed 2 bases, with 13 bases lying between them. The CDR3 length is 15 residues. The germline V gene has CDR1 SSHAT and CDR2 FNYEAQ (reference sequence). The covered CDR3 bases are TGTGCCAGCAGCCCCGGGGGGGGAGCTGGAAACACC. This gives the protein CASSPGGGAGNT. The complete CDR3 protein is CASSPGGGAGNTIYF. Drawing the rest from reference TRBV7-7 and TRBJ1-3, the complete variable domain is GAGVSQSPRYKVTKRGQDVTLRCDPISSHATLYWYQQALGQGPEFLTYFNYEAQPDKSGLPSDRFSAERPEGSISTLTIQRTEQRDSAMYRCASSPGGGAGNTIYFGEGSWLTVV.

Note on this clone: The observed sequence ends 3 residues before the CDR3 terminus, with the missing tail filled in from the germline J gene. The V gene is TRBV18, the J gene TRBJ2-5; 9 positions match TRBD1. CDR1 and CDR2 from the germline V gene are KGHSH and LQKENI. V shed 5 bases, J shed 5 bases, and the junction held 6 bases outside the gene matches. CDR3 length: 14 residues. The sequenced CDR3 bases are TGTGCCAGCTCATCCCGGGACAGGGTGGAGACC. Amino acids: CASSSRDRVET. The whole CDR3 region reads CASSSRDRVETQYF. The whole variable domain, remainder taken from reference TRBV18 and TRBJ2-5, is NAGVMQNPRHLVRRRGQEARLRCSPMKGHSHVYWYRQLPEEGLKFMVYLQKENIIDESGMPKERFSAEFPKEGPSILRIQQVVRGDSAAYFCASSSRDRVETQYFGPGTRLLVL.

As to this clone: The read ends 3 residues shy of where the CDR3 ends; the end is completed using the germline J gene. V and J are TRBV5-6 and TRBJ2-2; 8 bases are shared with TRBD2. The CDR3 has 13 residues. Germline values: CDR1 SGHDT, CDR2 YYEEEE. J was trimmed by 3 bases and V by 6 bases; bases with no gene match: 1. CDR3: CASTSGHTGELFF. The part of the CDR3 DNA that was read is TGTGCCAGCACTAGCGGGCACACCGGGGAG. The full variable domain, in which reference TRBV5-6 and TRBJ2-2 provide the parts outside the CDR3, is DAGVTQSPTHLIKTRGQQVTLRCSPKSGHDTVSWYQQALGQGPQFIFQYYEEEERQRGNFPDRFSGHQFPNYSSELNVNALLLGDSALYLCASTSGHTGELFFGEGSRLTVL.

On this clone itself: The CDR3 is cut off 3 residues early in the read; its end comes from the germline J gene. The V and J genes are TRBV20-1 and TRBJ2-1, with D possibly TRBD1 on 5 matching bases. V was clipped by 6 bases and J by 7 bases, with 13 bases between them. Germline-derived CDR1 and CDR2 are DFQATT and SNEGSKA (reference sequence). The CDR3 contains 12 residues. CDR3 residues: CSAPDKKNEQFF. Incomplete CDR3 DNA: TGCAGTGCGCCGGACAAAAAGAATGAG.

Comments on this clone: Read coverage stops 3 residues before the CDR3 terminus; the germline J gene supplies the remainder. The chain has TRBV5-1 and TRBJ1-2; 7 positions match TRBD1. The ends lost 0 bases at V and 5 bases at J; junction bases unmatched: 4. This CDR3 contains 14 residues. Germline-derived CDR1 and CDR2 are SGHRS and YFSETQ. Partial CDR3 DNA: TGCGCCAGCAGCTTGGGACAGGGCGCTTATGGC. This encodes CASSLGQGAYG. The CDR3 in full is CASSLGQGAYGYTF.

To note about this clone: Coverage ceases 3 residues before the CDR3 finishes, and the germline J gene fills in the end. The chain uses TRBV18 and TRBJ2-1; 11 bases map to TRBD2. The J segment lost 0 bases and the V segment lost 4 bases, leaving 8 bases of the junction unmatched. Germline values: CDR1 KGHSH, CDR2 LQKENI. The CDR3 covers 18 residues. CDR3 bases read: TGTGCCAGCTCACGACCCGTAGCGGGAGGGAGCTCCTACAATGAG. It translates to CASSRPVAGGSSYNE. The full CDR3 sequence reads CASSRPVAGGSSYNEQFF.

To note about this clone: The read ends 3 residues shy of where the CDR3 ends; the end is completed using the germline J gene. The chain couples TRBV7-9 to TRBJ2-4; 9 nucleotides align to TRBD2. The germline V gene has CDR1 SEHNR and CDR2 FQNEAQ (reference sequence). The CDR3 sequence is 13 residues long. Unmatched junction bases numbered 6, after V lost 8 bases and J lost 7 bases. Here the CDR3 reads CASAGGGTNIQYF. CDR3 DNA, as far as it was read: TGTGCCAGCGCGGGAGGGGGTACGAACATT.

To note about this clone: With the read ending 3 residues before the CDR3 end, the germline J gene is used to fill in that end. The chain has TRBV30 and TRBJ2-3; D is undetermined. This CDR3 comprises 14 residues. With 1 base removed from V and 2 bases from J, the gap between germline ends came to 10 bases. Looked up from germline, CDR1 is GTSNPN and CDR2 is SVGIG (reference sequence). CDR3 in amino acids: CAWSGGFLTDTQYF. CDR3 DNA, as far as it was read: TGTGCCTGGAGTGGCGGATTCCTCACAGATACG.

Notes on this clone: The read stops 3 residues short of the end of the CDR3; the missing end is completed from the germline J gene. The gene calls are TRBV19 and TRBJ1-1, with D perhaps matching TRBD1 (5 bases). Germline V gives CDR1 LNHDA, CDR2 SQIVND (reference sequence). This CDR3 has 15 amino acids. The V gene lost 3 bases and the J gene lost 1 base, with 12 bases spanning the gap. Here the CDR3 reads CASSIWGEANTEAFF. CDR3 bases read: TGTGCCAGTAGTATCTGGGGCGAGGCGAACACTGAA.

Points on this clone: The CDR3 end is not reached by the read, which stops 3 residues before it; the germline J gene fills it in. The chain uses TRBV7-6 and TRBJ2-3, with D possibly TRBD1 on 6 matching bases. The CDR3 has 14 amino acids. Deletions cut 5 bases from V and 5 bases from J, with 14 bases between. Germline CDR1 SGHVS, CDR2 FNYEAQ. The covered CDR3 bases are TGTGCCAGCAGCCATTCAACAGGGATAGATACG. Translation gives CASSHSTGIDT. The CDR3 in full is CASSHSTGIDTQYF.

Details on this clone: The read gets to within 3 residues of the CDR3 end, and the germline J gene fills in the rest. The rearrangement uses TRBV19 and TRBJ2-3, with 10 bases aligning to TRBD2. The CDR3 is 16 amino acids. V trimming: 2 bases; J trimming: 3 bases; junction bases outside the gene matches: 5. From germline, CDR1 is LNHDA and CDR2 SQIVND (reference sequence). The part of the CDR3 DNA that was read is TGTGCCAGTAGTATACTAGCGGGGGCCTCTACAGATACG. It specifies CASSILAGASTDT. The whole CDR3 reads CASSILAGASTDTQYF.

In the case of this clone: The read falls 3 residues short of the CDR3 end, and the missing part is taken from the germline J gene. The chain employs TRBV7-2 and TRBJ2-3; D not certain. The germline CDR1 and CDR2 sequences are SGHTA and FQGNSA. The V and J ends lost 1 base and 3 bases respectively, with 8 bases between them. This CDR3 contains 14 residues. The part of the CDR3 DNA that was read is TGTGCCAGCAGCTTAGTACCACAGACAGATACG. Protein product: CASSLVPQTDT. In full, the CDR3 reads CASSLVPQTDTQYF.

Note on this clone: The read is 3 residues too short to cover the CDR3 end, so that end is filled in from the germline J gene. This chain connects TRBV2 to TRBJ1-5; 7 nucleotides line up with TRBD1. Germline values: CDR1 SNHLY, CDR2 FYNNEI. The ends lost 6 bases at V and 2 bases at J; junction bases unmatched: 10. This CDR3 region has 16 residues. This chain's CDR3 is CASRRDRVGGNQPQHF. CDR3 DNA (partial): TGTGCCAGCAGACGCGACAGGGTCGGAGGCAATCAGCCC. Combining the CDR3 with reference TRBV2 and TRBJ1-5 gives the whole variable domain EPEVTQTPSHQVTQMGQEVILRCVPISNHLYFYWYRQILGQKVEFLVSFYNNEISEKSEIFDDQFSVERPDGSNFTLKIRSTKLEDSAMYFCASRRDRVGGNQPQHFGDGTRLSIL.

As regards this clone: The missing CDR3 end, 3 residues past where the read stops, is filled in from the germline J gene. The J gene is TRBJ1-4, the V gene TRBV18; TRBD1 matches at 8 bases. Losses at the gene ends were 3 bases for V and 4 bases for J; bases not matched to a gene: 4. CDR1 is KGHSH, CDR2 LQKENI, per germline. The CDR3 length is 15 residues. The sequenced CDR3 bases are TGTGCCAGCTCACCGGGGACAGGCATTAATGAAAAA. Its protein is CASSPGTGINEK. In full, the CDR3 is CASSPGTGINEKLFF.

CDR3: CASSTTGGSKNIQYF. CDR3 bases read: TGTGCCAGTAGTACCACAGGGGGTAGCAAAAACATT. This chain joins TRBV19 and TRBJ2-4; 8 nucleotides match TRBD1. The CDR3 end is not reached by the read, which stops 3 residues before it; the germline J gene fills it in. CDR1 and CDR2 from the germline V gene are LNHDA and SQIVND (reference sequence). Trimming cost V 4 bases and J 3 bases; bases outside gene matches: 5. The CDR3 length is 15 residues.

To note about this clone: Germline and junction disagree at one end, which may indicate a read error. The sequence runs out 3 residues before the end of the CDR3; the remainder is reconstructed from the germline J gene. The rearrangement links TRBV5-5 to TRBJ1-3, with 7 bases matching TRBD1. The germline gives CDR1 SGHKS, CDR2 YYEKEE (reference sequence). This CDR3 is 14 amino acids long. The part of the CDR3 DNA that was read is TGTGCCAGCAGCTTGGGGGCAGGGGGAAACACG. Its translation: CASSLGAGGNT. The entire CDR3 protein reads CASSLGAGGNTIYF.

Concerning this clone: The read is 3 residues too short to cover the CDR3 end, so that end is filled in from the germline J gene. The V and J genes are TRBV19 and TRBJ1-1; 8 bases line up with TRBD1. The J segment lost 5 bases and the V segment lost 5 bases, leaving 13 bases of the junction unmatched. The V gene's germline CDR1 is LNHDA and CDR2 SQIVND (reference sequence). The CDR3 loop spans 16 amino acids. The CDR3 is CASSEDTGGGGTEAFF. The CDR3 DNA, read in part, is TGTGCCAGTAGTGAAGACACAGGGGGAGGAGGAACTGAA. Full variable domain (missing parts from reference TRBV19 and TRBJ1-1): DGGITQSPKYLFRKEGQNVTLSCEQNLNHDAMYWYRQDPGQGLRLIYYSQIVNDFQKGDIAEGYSVSREKKESFPLTVTSAQKNPTAFYLCASSEDTGGGGTEAFFGQGTRLTVV.

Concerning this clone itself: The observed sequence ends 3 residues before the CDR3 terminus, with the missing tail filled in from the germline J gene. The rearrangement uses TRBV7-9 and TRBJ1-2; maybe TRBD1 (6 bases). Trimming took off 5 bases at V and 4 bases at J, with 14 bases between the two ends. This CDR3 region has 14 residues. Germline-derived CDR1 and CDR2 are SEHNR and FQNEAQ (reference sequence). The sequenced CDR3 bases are TGTGCCAGCAGCCGATCCGGACAGACCTATGGC. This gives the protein CASSRSGQTYG. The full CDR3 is CASSRSGQTYGYTF.

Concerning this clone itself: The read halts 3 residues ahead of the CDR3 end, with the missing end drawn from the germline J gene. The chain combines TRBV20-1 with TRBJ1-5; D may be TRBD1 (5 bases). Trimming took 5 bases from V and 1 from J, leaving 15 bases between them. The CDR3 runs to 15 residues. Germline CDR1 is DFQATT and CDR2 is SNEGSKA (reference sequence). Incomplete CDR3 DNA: TGCAGTGCTCTCGCGGGGCGAGGGAGCAATCAGCCC. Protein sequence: CSALAGRGSNQP. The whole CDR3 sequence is CSALAGRGSNQPQHF.

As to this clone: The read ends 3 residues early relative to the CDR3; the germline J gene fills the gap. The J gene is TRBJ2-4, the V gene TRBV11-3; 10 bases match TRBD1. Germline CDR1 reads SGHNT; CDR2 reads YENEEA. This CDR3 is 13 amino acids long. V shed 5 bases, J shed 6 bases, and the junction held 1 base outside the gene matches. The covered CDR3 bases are TGTGCCAGCAGCGGACAGGGGGTAAACATT. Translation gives CASSGQGVNI. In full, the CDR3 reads CASSGQGVNIQYF.